The clone carrying this T cell receptor beta chain has ten or more counts. What it binds is not known. The record originates from a study of regulatory T cells in long-lasting Graves disease. Study results and caveats: Thyroid tissue went unexamined; only peripheral blood was analyzed.

The time point: newly diagnosed GD, antithyroid drugs for less than 3 months. TCR sequences were obtained from RNA taken from PBMCs. The V end was cut by 3 bases, the J end by 1 base, with 10 bases between. The CDR3 consists of 14 residues. Germline CDR1 is MNHEY and CDR2 is SMNVEV (reference sequence). Arm-PCR of CDR3 regions and iRepertoire HTBI primers were used to build TCR beta libraries. TCRdb redid the calling of the multiplex PCR reads with MiXCR, one entry per CDR3 protein. The table has about 400,000 distinct CDR3 sequences, roughly 15% seen once. This sample was shared with a second study, whose subject was T cells in Graves' hyperthyroidism and ophthalmopathy.

The sample here was peripheral blood mononuclear cells (PBMCs), taken at new diagnosis, from a patient treated with antithyroid drugs. The V gene is TRBV27, the J gene TRBJ2-7; D is perhaps TRBD1 (5 bases). The TCR was taken from a woman aged 18-35 years with Graves disease. CDR3 in amino acids: CASSFQGVSYEQYF. CDR3 DNA: TGTGCCAGCAGTTTCCAGGGCGTATCCTACGAGCAGTACTTC.